A single sample is the source of the 17 T cell receptor beta chains below, sequenced in a study of shared clonotypes between healthy human individuals. Libraries were prepared by immunoSEQ multiplex PCR; TCRdb keeps only in-frame clonotypes and omits some of them. The table includes fewer than 2.5 million clones, roughly 93% detected once. The sample taken for sequencing was naive CD4+ T cells from PBMCs. This sample's subset: CD45RA+ positively selected. Receptor source: a man aged 18 to 29 in good health. Some clones in this sample may be carry-over from other donors' samples.

CDR3 sequence reads: CATSRDSPATNEKLFF. Here the CDR3 DNA reads TGTGCCACCAGCAGAGATTCGCCAGCAACTAATGAAAAACTGTTTTTT. The chain carries TRBV15 and TRBJ1-4; D call uncertain. The V end lost 0 bases, the J end lost 0 bases, and 8 bases lay between the germline ends. The CDR3 spans 16 residues. From germline, CDR1 is LNHNV and CDR2 YYDKDF (reference sequence).

The V call is TRBV18, the J call TRBJ2-7, with 12 bases fitting TRBD1. CDR1 and CDR2 (germline): KGHSH, LQKENI. V lost 3 bases, J lost 2 bases, and 5 bases stayed unmatched. The CDR3 loop spans 16 amino acids. The DNA of the CDR3 is TGTGCCAGCTCACCCGAGGGACAGGGGGCCCCCTACGAGCAGTACTTC. Translation gives CASSPEGQGAPYEQYF.

This chain joins TRBV27 and TRBJ2-7; the D is unclear. There are 12 residues in the CDR3. In germline, CDR1 is MNHEY, CDR2 SMNVEV (reference sequence). The V and J ends lost 5 bases and 3 bases respectively, with 8 bases between them. The CDR3 spells CASSHGGYEQYF. CDR3 in DNA: TGTGCCAGCAGTCACGGCGGCTACGAGCAGTACTTC.

The J gene is TRBJ2-7, the V gene TRBV7-3; D perhaps matches TRBD1 (6 bases). This CDR3 spans 14 amino acids. The V gene's germline CDR1 is SGHTA and CDR2 FQGTGA. Trimming stripped 3 bases from V and 4 bases from J, with 13 bases between. The DNA of the CDR3 is TGTGCCAGCAGCTTGGCATCACAGGGTTACGAGCAGTACTTC. It yields the protein CASSLASQGYEQYF.

This chain uses TRBV28 with TRBJ2-7; 9 bases fit TRBD2. J was trimmed by 8 bases and V by 5 bases; bases with no gene match: 13. The germline CDR1 and CDR2 sequences are MDHEN and SYDVKM. The CDR3 length is 15 residues. The CDR3 reads CASSPGGLAGPQQYF. The CDR3 DNA sequence: TGTGCCAGCAGTCCGGGGGGGCTAGCGGGACCCCAGCAGTACTTC.

V gene TRBV9 combines with J gene TRBJ2-7; D call uncertain. Germline V gene sequence: CDR1 SGDLS, CDR2 YYNGEE. This CDR3 has 17 amino acids. V lost 0 bases and J 7 bases, leaving 23 bases between the germline ends. CDR3 in DNA: TGTGCCAGCAGCGTAGCTTCGGCGGCCGCTTTTCAAGGGGAGCAGTACTTC. It encodes CASSVASAAAFQGEQYF.

To note about this clone: The sample carries other DNA sequences with the same CDR3. This chain links TRBV25-1 with TRBJ2-7; no clear D. Trimming took off 3 bases at V and 2 bases at J, with 8 bases between the two ends. The germline V gene has CDR1 MGHDK and CDR2 SYGVNS. The CDR3 is 13 residues long. The CDR3 loop is CASSDRNPYEQYF. CDR3 nucleotide sequence: TGTGCCAGCAGTGACAGGAACCCCTACGAGCAGTACTTC.

The V call is TRBV11-2, the J call TRBJ2-7, with TRBD2 as a possible D gene (6 bases). Germline-derived CDR1 and CDR2 are SGHAT and FQNNGV. The CDR3 sequence is 13 residues long. Trimming left V 4 bases short and J 1 base short, with 8 bases between. The DNA for the CDR3 is TGTGCCAGCAGCTGGGAGGTGTCCTACGAGCAGTACTTC. Amino acid sequence: CASSWEVSYEQYF.

This rearrangement joins TRBV4-1 to TRBJ1-1, with D unresolved. CDR1 is MGHRA, CDR2 YSYEKL, per germline. The V end was cut by 4 bases, the J end by 0 bases, with 9 bases between. The CDR3 extends over 14 amino acids. The CDR3 DNA follows: TGCGCCAGCAGCCCAGTGTTTTTGAACACTGAAGCTTTCTTT. Protein product: CASSPVFLNTEAFF.

V usage is TRBV5-4 and J usage is TRBJ1-3; 7 bases agree with TRBD1. The length of the CDR3 is 15 residues. Germline CDR1 reads SGHNT; CDR2 reads YYREEE (reference sequence). V shed 2 bases, J shed 0 bases, and the junction held 2 bases outside the gene matches. Written as DNA, the CDR3 is TGTGCCAGCAGCTTTCGGGACAGCTCTGGAAACACCATATATTTT. It encodes CASSFRDSSGNTIYF.

The rearrangement links TRBV28 to TRBJ2-2; no reliable D call. The CDR3 consists of 15 residues. V gave up 2 bases and J gave up 6 bases, with 13 bases separating them. Germline lookup yields CDR1 MDHEN and CDR2 SYDVKM. This CDR3 reads CASSLPETLPGELFF. The CDR3, as DNA: TGTGCCAGCAGTTTACCAGAGACTCTCCCCGGGGAGCTGTTTTTT.

The DNA for the CDR3 is TGTGCCAGCAGCCGAAATTCCCGGGACAGTGATCAGTATTTT. Amino acids: CASSRNSRDSDQYF. The chain joins TRBV5-5 to TRBJ2-3; 7 positions match TRBD1. The CDR3 is 14 residues long. V was clipped by 4 bases and J by 12 bases; unmatched bases: 14. Germline CDR1 reads SGHKS; CDR2 reads YYEKEE (reference sequence).

Only one count was recorded for this clone. The chain is built from TRBV29-1 and TRBJ1-2; perhaps TRBD1 as D (6 bases). The CDR3 is made up of 17 amino acids. Per germline, CDR1 SQVTM and CDR2 ANQGSEA. V lost 4 bases, J lost 4 bases, and 25 bases lay in between. This CDR3 reads CSVGLDLLEDRRYGYTF. In nucleotides, the CDR3 is TGCAGCGTTGGCCTGGACCTTCTCGAAGACAGGCGCTATGGCTACACCTTC.

The chain is built from TRBV4-3 and TRBJ1-5, with D tentatively TRBD1 (5 bases). The V and J ends lost 1 base and 8 bases respectively, with 15 bases between them. CDR3 length: 15 amino acids. Looked up from germline, CDR1 is LGHNA and CDR2 is YSLEER. The CDR3 reads CASSQGVAGVEPQHF. The CDR3 DNA is TGCGCCAGCAGCCAAGGGGTGGCGGGGGTTGAGCCCCAGCATTTT.

The chain combines TRBV6-1 with TRBJ2-2; the D gene is possibly TRBD2 (6 bases). Between the trimmed V and J ends, which lost 2 bases and 7 bases, there was a span of 11 bases. This CDR3 contains 14 residues. Germline V lookup: CDR1 MNHNS, CDR2 SASEGT. The CDR3 nucleotides are TGTGCCAGCAGTGAATTTTGGGGGGTCGGGGAGCTGTTTTTT. Amino acids: CASSEFWGVGELFF.

V gene TRBV7-7 combines with J gene TRBJ2-7; possible D gene TRBD2, 7 bases. Trimming took 5 bases from V and 5 from J, leaving 16 bases between them. The CDR3 consists of 14 residues. Germline V gene data show CDR1 as SSHAT and CDR2 as FNYEAQ (reference sequence). CDR3 in amino acids: CASSEGGGGDEQYF. CDR3 DNA: TGTGCCAGCAGCGAAGGGGGGGGCGGCGACGAGCAGTACTTC.

V and J are TRBV7-9 and TRBJ2-5; the match to TRBD2 covers 9 bases. The CDR3 spans 16 residues. The V segment lost 0 bases and the J segment 5 bases; nucleotides outside the gene matches: 7. Per the germline V gene, CDR1 is SEHNR and CDR2 is FQNEAQ (reference sequence). CDR3 sequence (DNA): TGTGCCAGCAGCTTAGCGACTAGCGGAGGGGGGGAGACCCAGTACTTC. Protein product: CASSLATSGGGETQYF.